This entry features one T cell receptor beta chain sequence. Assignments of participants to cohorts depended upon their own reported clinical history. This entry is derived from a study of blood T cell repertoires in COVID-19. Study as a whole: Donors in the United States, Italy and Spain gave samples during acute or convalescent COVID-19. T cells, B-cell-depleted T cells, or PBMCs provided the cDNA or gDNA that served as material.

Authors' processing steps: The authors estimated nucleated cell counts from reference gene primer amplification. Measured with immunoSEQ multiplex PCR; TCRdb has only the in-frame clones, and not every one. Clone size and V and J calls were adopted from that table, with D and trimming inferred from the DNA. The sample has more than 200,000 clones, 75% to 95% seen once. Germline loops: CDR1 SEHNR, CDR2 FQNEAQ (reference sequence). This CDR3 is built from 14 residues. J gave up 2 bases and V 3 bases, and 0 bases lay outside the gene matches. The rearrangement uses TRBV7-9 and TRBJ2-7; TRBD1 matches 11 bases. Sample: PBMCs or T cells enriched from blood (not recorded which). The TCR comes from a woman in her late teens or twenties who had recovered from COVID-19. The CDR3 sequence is CASSLDRGPYEQYF. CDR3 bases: TGTGCCAGCAGCTTGGACAGGGGGCCCTACGAGCAGTACTTC.